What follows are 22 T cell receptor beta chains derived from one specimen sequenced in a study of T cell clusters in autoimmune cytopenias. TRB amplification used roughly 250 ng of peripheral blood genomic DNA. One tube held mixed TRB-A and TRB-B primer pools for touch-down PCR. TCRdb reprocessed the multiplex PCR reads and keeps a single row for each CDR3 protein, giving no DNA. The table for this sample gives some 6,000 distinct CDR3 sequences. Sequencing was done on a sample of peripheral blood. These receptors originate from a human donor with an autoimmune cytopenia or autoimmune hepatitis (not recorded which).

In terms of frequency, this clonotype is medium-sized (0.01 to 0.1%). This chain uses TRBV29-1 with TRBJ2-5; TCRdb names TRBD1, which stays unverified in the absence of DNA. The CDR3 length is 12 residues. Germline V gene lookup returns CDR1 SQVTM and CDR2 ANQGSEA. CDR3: CSAGHGQETQYF.

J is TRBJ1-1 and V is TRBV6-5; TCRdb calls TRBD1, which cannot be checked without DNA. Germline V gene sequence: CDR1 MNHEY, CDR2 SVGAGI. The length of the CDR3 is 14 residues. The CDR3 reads CASSPGIMNTEAFF.

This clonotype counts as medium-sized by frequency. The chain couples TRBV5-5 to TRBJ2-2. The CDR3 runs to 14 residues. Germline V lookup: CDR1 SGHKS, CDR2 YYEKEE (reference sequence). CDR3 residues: CASSLGEITGELFF.

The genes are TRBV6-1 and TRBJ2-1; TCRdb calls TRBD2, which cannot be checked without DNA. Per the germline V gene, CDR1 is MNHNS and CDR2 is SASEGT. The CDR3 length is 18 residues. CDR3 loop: CASAFERTSGGQTNEQFF.

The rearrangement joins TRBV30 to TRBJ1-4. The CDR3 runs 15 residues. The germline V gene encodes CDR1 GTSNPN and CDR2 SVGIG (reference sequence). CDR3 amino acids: CAWKSWQGGRSKLFF.

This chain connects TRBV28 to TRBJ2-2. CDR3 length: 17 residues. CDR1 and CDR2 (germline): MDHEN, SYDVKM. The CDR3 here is CASRMLPRQSNTGELFF.

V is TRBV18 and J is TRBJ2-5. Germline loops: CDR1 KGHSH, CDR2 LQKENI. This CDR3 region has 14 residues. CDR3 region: CASSPTGVQETQYF.

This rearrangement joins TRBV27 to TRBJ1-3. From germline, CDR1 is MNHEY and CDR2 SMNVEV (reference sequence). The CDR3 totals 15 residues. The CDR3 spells CASSPDSNSGNTIYF.

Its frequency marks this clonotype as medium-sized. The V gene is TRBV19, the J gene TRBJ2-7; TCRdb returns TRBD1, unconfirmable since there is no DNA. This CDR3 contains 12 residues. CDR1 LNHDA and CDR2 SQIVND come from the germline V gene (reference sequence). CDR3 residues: CASSTGPGEQYF.

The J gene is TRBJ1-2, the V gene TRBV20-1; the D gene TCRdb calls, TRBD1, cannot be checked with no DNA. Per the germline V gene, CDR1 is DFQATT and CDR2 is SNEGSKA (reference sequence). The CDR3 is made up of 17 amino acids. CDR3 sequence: CSARTSLRDTPNYGYTF.

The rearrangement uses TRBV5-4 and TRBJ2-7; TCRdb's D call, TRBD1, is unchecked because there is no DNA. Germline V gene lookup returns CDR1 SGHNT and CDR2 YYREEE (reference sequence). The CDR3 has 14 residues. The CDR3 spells CASSYNRGIYEQYF.

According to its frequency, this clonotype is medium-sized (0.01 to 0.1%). The CDR3 loop reads CASTSGGSPRAQYF. The rearrangement links TRBV19 to TRBJ2-3; TCRdb proposes TRBD1, but this gene call is untestable without DNA. Germline assignment: CDR1 LNHDA and CDR2 SQIVND (reference sequence). This CDR3 comprises 14 residues.

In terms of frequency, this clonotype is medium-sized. The CDR3 loop reads CASRVLGGAGELFF. The rearrangement links TRBV6-5 to TRBJ2-2; TCRdb reports TRBD2, a call that lacks DNA to check it against. The CDR3 contains 14 residues. Per the germline V gene, CDR1 is MNHEY and CDR2 is SVGAGI.

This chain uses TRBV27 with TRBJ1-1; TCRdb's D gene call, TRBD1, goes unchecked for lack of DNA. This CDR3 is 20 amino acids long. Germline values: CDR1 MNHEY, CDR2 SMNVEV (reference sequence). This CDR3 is CASRDGGQGIPWTLNTEAFF.

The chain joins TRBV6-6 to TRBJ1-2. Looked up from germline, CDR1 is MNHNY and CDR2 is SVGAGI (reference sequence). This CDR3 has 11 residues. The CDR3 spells CASRLVQGYTF.

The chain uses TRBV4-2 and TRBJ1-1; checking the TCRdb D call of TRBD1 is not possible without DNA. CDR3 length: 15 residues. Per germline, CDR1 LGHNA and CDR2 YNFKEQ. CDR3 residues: CASSQEEGAQTEAFF.

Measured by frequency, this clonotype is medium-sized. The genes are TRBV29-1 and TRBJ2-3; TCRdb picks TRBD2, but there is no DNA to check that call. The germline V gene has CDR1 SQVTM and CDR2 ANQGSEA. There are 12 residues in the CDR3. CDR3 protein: CSVDRGGDTQYF.

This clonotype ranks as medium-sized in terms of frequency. The CDR3 here is CASSGTGVAGYTF. The chain has TRBV12-3 or TRBV12-4 and TRBJ1-2; lacking DNA, the TRBD1 call made by TCRdb goes unchecked. This CDR3 has 13 amino acids.

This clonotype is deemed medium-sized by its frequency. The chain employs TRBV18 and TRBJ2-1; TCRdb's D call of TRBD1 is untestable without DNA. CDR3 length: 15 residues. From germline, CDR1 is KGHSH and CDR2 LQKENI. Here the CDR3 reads CASSTGTGQFNEQFF. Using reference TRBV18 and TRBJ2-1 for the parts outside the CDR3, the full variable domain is NAGVMQNPRHLVRRRGQEARLRCSPMKGHSHVYWYRQLPEEGLKFMVYLQKENIIDESGMPKERFSAEFPKEGPSILRIQQVVRGDSAAYFCASSTGTGQFNEQFFGPGTRLTVL.

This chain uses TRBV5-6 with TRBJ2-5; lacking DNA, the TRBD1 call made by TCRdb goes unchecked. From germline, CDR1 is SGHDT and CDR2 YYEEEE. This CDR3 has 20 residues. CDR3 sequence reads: CASSHARHSYSPRQQETQYF.

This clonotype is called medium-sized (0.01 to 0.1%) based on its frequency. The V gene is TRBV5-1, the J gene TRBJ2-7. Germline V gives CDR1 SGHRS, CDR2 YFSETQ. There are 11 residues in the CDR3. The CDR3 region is CASSIIYEQYF.

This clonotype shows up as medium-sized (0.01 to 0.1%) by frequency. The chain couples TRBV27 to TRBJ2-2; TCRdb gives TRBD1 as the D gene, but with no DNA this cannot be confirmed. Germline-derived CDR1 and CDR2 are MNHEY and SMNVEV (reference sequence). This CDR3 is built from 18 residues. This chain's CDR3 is CASSHLPGRGYDTGELFF.